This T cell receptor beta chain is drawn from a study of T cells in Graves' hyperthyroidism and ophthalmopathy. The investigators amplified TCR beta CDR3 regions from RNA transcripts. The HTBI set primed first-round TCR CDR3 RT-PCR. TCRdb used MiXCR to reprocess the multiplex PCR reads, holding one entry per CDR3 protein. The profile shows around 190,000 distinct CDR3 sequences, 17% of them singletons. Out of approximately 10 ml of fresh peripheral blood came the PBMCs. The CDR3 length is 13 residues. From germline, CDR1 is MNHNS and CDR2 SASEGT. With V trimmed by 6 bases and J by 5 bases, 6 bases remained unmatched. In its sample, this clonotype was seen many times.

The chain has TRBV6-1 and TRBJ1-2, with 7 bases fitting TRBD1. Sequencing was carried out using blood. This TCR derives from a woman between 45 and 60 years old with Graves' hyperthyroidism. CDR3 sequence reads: CASSSSGGYGYTF. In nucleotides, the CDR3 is TGTGCCAGCAGCTCCTCAGGGGGGTATGGCTACACCTTC.